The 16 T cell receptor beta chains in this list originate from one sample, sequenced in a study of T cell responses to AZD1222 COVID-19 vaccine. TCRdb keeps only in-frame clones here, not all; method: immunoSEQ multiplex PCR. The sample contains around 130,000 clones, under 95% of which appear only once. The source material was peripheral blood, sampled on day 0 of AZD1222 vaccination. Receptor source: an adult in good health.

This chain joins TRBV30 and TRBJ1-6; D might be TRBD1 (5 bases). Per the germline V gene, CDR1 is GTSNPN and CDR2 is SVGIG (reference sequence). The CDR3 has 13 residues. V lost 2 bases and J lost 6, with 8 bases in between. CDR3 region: CAWSRQINSPLHF. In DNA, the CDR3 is TGTGCCTGGAGTCGACAGATTAATTCACCCCTCCACTTT. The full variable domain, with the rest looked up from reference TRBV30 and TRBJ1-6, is SQTIHQWPATLVQPVGSPLSLECTVEGTSNPNLYWYRQAAGRGLQLLFYSVGIGQISSEVPQNLSASRPQDRQFILSSKKLLLSDSGFYLCAWSRQINSPLHFGNGTRLTVT.

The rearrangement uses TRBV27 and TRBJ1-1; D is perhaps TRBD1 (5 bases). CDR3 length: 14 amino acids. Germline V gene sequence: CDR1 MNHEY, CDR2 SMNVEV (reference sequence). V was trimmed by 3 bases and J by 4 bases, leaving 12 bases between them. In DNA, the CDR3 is TGTGCCAGCAGTTTTTCTCAGGGTGGCACTGAAGCTTTCTTT. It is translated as CASSFSQGGTEAFF.

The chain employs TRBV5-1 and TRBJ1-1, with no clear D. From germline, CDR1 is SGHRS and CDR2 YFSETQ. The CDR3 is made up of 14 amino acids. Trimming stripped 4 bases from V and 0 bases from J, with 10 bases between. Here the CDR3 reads CASSPTALNTEAFF. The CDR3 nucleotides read TGCGCCAGCAGCCCGACGGCCTTGAACACTGAAGCTTTCTTT. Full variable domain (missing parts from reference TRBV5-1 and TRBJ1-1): KAGVTQTPRYLIKTRGQQVTLSCSPISGHRSVSWYQQTPGQGLQFLFEYFSETQRNKGNFPGRFSGRQFSNSRSEMNVSTLELGDSALYLCASSPTALNTEAFFGQGTRLTVV.

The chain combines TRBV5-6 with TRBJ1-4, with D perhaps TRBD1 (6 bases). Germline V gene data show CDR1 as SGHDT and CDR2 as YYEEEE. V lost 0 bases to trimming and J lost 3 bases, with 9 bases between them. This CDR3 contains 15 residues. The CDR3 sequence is CASSLVGAANEKLFF. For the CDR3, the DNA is TGTGCCAGCAGCTTGGTGGGGGCGGCTAATGAAAAACTGTTTTTT.

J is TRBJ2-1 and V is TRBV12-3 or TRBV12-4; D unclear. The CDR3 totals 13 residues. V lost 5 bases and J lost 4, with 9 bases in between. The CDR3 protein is CASSDATYNEQFF. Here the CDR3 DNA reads TGTGCCAGCAGTGACGCTACTTACAATGAGCAGTTCTTC.

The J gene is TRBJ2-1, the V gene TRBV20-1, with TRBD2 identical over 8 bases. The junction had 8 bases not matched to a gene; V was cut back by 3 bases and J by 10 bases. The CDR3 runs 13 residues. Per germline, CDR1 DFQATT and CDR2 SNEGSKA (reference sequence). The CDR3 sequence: CSASKAGVKEQFF. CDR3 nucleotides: TGCAGTGCTAGTAAAGCGGGAGTTAAGGAGCAGTTCTTC.

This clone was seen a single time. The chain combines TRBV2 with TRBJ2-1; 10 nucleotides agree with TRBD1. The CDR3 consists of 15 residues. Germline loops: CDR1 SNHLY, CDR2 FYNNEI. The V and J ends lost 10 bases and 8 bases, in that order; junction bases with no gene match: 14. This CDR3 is CATSGQGTVGDEQFF. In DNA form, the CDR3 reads TGTGCCACCTCGGGACAGGGGACGGTGGGCGATGAGCAGTTCTTC.

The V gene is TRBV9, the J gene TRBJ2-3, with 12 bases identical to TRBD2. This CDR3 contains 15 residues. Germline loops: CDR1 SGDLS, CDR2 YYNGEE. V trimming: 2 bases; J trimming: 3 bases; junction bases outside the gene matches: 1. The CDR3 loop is CASSVTSGRTDTQYF. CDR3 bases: TGTGCCAGCAGCGTTACTAGCGGGAGGACAGATACGCAGTATTTT.

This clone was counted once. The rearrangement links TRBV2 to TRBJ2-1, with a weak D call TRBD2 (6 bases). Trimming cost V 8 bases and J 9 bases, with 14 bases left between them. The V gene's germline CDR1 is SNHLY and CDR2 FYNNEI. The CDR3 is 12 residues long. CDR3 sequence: CASARERTEQFF. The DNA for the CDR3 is TGTGCCAGCGCCCGGGAGAGGACTGAGCAGTTCTTC.

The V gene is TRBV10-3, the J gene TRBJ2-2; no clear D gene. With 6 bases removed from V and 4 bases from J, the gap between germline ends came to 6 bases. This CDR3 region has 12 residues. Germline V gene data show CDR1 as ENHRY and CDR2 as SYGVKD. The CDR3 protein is CAISDTTGELFF. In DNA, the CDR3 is TGTGCCATCAGCGACACCACCGGGGAGCTGTTTTTT.

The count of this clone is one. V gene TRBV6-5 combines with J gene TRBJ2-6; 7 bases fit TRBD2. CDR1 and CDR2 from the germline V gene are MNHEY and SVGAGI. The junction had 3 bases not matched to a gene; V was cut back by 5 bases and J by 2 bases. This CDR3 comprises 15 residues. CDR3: CASSPGTTGANVLTF. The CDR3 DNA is TGTGCCAGCAGTCCCGGGACTACTGGGGCCAACGTCCTGACTTTC.

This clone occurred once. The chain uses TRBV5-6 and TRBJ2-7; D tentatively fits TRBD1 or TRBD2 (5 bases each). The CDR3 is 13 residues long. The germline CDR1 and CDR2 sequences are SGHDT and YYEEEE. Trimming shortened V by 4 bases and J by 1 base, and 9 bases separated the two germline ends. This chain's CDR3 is CASSGGGSYEQYF. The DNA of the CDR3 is TGTGCCAGCAGCGGGGGTGGGTCCTACGAGCAGTACTTC.

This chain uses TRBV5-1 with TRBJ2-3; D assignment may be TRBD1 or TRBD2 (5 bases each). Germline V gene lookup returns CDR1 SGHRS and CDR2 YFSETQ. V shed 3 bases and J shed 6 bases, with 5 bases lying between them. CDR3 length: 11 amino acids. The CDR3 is CASSWGDTQYF. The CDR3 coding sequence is TGCGCCAGCAGCTGGGGGGATACGCAGTATTTT.

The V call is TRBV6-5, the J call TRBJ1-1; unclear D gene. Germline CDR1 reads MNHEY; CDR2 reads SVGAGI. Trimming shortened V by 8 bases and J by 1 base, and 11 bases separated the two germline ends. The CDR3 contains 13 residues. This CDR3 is CASFGSWNTEAFF. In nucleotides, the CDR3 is TGTGCCAGCTTCGGGAGCTGGAACACTGAAGCTTTCTTT.

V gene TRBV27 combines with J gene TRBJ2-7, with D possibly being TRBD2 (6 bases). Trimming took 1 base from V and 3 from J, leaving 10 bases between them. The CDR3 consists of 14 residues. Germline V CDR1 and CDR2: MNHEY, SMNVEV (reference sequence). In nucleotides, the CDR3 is TGTGCCAGCAGTTTATGGGGGGACGGCTACGAGCAGTACTTC. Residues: CASSLWGDGYEQYF.

The CDR3 sequence: CASSRDIYEQYF. The DNA of the CDR3 is TGTGCCAGCAGTCGGGACATCTACGAGCAGTACTTC. The V and J genes are TRBV12-3 or TRBV12-4 and TRBJ2-7, with D possibly TRBD1 on 6 matching bases. The CDR3 is made up of 12 amino acids. Trimming cost V 5 bases and J 3 bases, with 8 bases left between them.